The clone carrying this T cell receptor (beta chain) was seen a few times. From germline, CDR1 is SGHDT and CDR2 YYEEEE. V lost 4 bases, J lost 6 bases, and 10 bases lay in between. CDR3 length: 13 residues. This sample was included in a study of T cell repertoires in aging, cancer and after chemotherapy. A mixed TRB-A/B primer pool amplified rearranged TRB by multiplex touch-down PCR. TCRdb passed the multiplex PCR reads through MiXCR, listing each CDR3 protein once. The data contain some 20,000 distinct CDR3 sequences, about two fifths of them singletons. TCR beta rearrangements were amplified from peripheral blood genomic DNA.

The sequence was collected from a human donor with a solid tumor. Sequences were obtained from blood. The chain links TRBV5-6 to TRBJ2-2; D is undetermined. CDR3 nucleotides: TGTGCCAGCAGCCCGATCGCCGCCGGGGAGCTGTTTTTT. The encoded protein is CASSPIAAGELFF. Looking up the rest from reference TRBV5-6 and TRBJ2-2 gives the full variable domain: DAGVTQSPTHLIKTRGQQVTLRCSPKSGHDTVSWYQQALGQGPQFIFQYYEEEERQRGNFPDRFSGHQFPNYSSELNVNALLLGDSALYLCASSPIAAGELFFGEGSRLTVL.